The 26 T cell receptor beta chains listed next were all sequenced from one sample in a study of blood T cell repertoires in COVID-19. Sequenced by immunoSEQ multiplex PCR; TCRdb stores in-frame clones only, minus some. The sample shows 200,000 to 250,000 clones, around 83% of them seen only once. The sample taken for sequencing was peripheral blood. Every receptor here comes from a woman between 18 and 29 years old with acute or convalescent COVID-19.

V and J are TRBV7-9 and TRBJ1-2; tentatively, D is TRBD1 (5 bases). Between the trimmed V and J ends, which lost 0 bases and 3 bases, there was a span of 8 bases. Germline-derived CDR1 and CDR2 are SEHNR and FQNEAQ (reference sequence). CDR3 size: 14 residues. The CDR3 region has the DNA TGTGCCAGCAGCTTAGCCGGAGGGGACTATGGCTACACCTTC. Translated, it gives CASSLAGGDYGYTF. The variable domain in full, with the rest retrieved from reference TRBV7-9 and TRBJ1-2, is DTGVSQNPRHKITKRGQNVTFRCDPISEHNRLYWYRQTLGQGPEFLTYFQNEAQLEKSRLLSDRFSAERPKGSFSTLEIQRTEQGDSAMYLCASSLAGGDYGYTFGSGTRLTVV.

V gene TRBV30 combines with J gene TRBJ1-2; D unclear. CDR3 size: 14 residues. V lost 5 bases to trimming and J lost 7 bases, with 20 bases between them. Germline-derived CDR1 and CDR2 are GTSNPN and SVGIG (reference sequence). DNA of the CDR3: TGTGCCTGGTTGTCCAGGTCCTCCCTGGGTGGCTACACCTTC. This sequence encodes CAWLSRSSLGGYTF.

V usage is TRBV2 and J usage is TRBJ1-6, with a possible D match to TRBD1 (5 bases). The CDR3 sequence is 13 residues long. CDR1 is SNHLY and CDR2 is FYNNEI in the germline V gene. V lost 10 bases, J lost 8 bases, and 15 bases lay in between. The CDR3 here is CAIAGNVYSPLHF. In nucleotides, the CDR3 is TGTGCCATCGCAGGGAATGTTTATTCACCCCTCCACTTT.

This clone occurred once. The chain combines TRBV5-1 with TRBJ2-5, with 9 bases lining up with TRBD2. The trim removed 0 bases at V and 5 bases at J, leaving 17 bases unmatched. The CDR3 totals 19 residues. Looked up from germline, CDR1 is SGHRS and CDR2 is YFSETQ. Here the CDR3 reads CASSLAVVRGRVLGETQYF. In DNA form, the CDR3 reads TGCGCCAGCAGCTTGGCGGTGGTGCGCGGGAGGGTGCTCGGCGAGACCCAGTACTTC.

This rearrangement joins TRBV6-2 or TRBV6-3 to TRBJ2-1; the D gene is possibly TRBD2 (6 bases). Germline CDR1 and CDR2: MNHEY and SVGEGT. Trimming took 0 bases from V and 8 from J, leaving 14 bases between them. This CDR3 has 15 residues. CDR3 sequence (DNA): TGTGCCAGCAGTTACTCGAACTTCCCGGGGGATGAGCAGTTCTTC. This sequence encodes CASSYSNFPGDEQFF.

This sequence joins TRBV15 and TRBJ2-1, with TRBD2 matching 8 bases. J lost 9 bases, V lost 0 bases, and 10 bases had no gene match. The CDR3 has 16 residues. Per the germline V gene, CDR1 is LNHNV and CDR2 is YYDKDF (reference sequence). CDR3 residues: CATSRDPASAGGEQFF. The CDR3 DNA reads as TGTGCCACCAGCAGAGATCCCGCTAGCGCGGGGGGTGAGCAGTTCTTC.

J is TRBJ1-6 and V is TRBV14; 7 bases fit TRBD1. V was clipped by 2 bases and J by 7 bases; unmatched bases: 5. The CDR3 runs 15 residues. The germline V gene encodes CDR1 SGHDN and CDR2 FVKESK. The CDR3 coding sequence is TGTGCCAGCAGCCAAACGGGACAGAGAAATTCACCCCTCCACTTT. Protein product: CASSQTGQRNSPLHF.

The V gene is TRBV19, the J gene TRBJ1-1, with a tentative D call TRBD1 (5 bases). V was cut by 5 bases and J by 0 bases, with 16 bases left in between. The CDR3 totals 16 residues. Germline V gene lookup returns CDR1 LNHDA and CDR2 SQIVND (reference sequence). The CDR3 DNA sequence: TGTGCCAGTAGTCCCAAGACAGCGTTCATGAACACTGAAGCTTTCTTT. Protein product: CASSPKTAFMNTEAFF.

This chain connects TRBV7-9 to TRBJ2-3, with 10 bases lining up with TRBD1. J lost 4 bases, V lost 4 bases, and 5 bases had no gene match. There are 15 residues in the CDR3. CDR1 and CDR2 from the germline V gene are SEHNR and FQNEAQ (reference sequence). CDR3 in DNA: TGTGCCAGCAGCTGGGGACAGGGGAATCCAGATACGCAGTATTTT. Translation gives CASSWGQGNPDTQYF.

With respect to this clone: The junction differs from germline at one of its ends, possibly a read error. The sample carries other DNA sequences with the same CDR3. V is TRBV5-1 and J is TRBJ2-7; the D is unclear. Germline loops: CDR1 SGHRS, CDR2 YFSETQ. The length of the CDR3 is 14 residues. The CDR3 nucleotides are TGCGCCAGCACCCCTCCAGGCAGCCGCTACGAGCAGTATTTC. Its translation: CASTPPGSRYEQYF.

The table lists this clone with a count of one. This sequence joins TRBV5-1 and TRBJ1-2; 9 nucleotides agree with TRBD1. J lost 3 bases, V lost 0 bases, and 6 bases had no gene match. The CDR3 totals 16 residues. Germline V gene sequence: CDR1 SGHRS, CDR2 YFSETQ. This CDR3 reads CASSLGLTGGHYGYTF. Written as DNA, the CDR3 is TGCGCCAGCAGCTTGGGCCTCACAGGGGGCCACTATGGCTACACCTTC.

The CDR3 sequence: CASSHTSESEQYF. CDR3 coding DNA: TGTGCCAGCAGCCATACCTCGGAGAGCGAGCAGTACTTC. The V and J genes are TRBV3-1 (or the pseudogene TRBV3-2) and TRBJ2-7; D not resolved. CDR3 size: 13 residues. Germline CDR1 LGHDT, CDR2 YNNKEL (reference sequence). Deletions cut 3 bases from V and 6 bases from J, with 12 bases between.

J is TRBJ2-7 and V is TRBV7-9, with TRBD2 matching 8 bases. This CDR3 is built from 16 residues. Germline V gene sequence: CDR1 SEHNR, CDR2 FQNEAQ (reference sequence). V shed 5 bases, J shed 3 bases, and the junction held 12 bases outside the gene matches. CDR3 DNA: TGTGCCAGCAGCCTGGTATCCGGGACTAGAGGCTACGAGCAGTACTTC. It translates to CASSLVSGTRGYEQYF.

This clone occurred once. The chain links TRBV3-1 (or the pseudogene TRBV3-2) to TRBJ1-2; D ambiguous. Germline V gene sequence: CDR1 LGHDT, CDR2 YNNKEL (reference sequence). The CDR3 runs 15 residues. V lost 3 bases to trimming and J lost 0 bases, with 11 bases between them. The CDR3 nucleotides read TGTGCCAGCAGCCAGTCCCCAGGCGCTAACTATGGCTACACCTTC. Translated, it gives CASSQSPGANYGYTF.

In its sample, this clone was seen a few times. This sequence joins TRBV27 and TRBJ1-1, with 7 bases aligning to TRBD1. The V gene's germline CDR1 is MNHEY and CDR2 SMNVEV (reference sequence). The CDR3 sequence is 15 residues long. Trimming at V came to 2 bases and at J to 6 bases, leaving 9 bases not matched to a gene. The chain's CDR3 is CASSLIPDRASEAFF. In nucleotides, the CDR3 is TGTGCCAGCAGTTTAATCCCTGACAGGGCGTCTGAAGCTTTCTTT.

This clone came up a few times. This sequence joins TRBV27 and TRBJ2-2; 7 bases map to TRBD1. The CDR3 has 14 amino acids. CDR1 MNHEY and CDR2 SMNVEV come from the germline V gene (reference sequence). V shed 6 bases and J 6 bases; nucleotides not matched to a gene: 7. The CDR3 DNA follows: TGTGCCAGCAGCCGAGACAGGGTTGCCGGGGAGCTGTTTTTT. It is translated as CASSRDRVAGELFF.

The chain couples TRBV28 to TRBJ1-1; D is unclear. CDR1 and CDR2 from the germline V gene are MDHEN and SYDVKM. V lost 5 bases, J lost 4 bases, and 17 bases lay in between. The CDR3 extends over 15 amino acids. The CDR3 sequence: CASSTHQALGTEAFF. Written as DNA, the CDR3 is TGTGCCAGCAGTACCCATCAGGCTCTGGGCACTGAAGCTTTCTTT. Full variable domain (remainder filled in from reference TRBV28 and TRBJ1-1): DVKVTQSSRYLVKRTGEKVFLECVQDMDHENMFWYRQDPGLGLRLIYFSYDVKMKEKGDIPEGYSVSREKKERFSLILESASTNQTSMYLCASSTHQALGTEAFFGQGTRLTVV.

V and J are TRBV10-1 and TRBJ2-1; 13 bases align to TRBD2. This CDR3 comprises 17 residues. CDR1 and CDR2 (germline): WNHNN, SYGVQD (reference sequence). After removal of 4 bases from V and 8 bases from J, the junction contained 11 bases not matched to a gene. CDR3 DNA sequence: TGCGCCAGCAGTGGCAAAACCGGGACTAGCGGGAAGTATGAGCAGTTCTTC. This sequence encodes CASSGKTGTSGKYEQFF.

This clone was picked up a small number of times. This rearrangement joins TRBV7-9 to TRBJ2-7, with 9 bases identical to TRBD1. Germline V gives CDR1 SEHNR, CDR2 FQNEAQ (reference sequence). V gave up 4 bases and J gave up 2 bases; unmatched junction bases: 6. This CDR3 is built from 15 residues. The CDR3 DNA reads as TGTGCCAGCAGCTCAACCGGGACAGGGCCCTACGAGCAGTACTTC. Protein product: CASSSTGTGPYEQYF.

The V gene is TRBV7-2, the J gene TRBJ2-3; D might be TRBD2 (6 bases). Germline assignment: CDR1 SGHTA and CDR2 FQGNSA. There are 14 residues in the CDR3. The V gene lost 0 bases and the J gene lost 8 bases, with 12 bases spanning the gap. CDR3 bases: TGTGCCAGCAGCTTAGCGGAGGGGTATGCTACGCAGTATTTT. This translates into CASSLAEGYATQYF.

The V gene is TRBV23-1, the J gene TRBJ2-3; 8 bases agree with TRBD1. TRBV23-1 counts as an open reading frame of uncertain function. This CDR3 is 19 amino acids long. V lost 6 bases and J lost 0; bases outside the gene matches: 17. The CDR3 bases are TGCGCCAGCAGCAGGGGGCCGGTCCAGGGAGTACCTAGCACAGATACGCAGTATTTT. As protein: CASSRGPVQGVPSTDTQYF.

This chain connects TRBV18 to TRBJ2-1; 11 bases are shared with TRBD2. The CDR3 contains 16 residues. Germline V gene sequence: CDR1 KGHSH, CDR2 LQKENI. V trimming: 5 bases; J trimming: 6 bases; junction bases outside the gene matches: 9. CDR3 nucleotides: TGTGCCAGCTCATCCCGGACTAGCGGGCGGGGCAATGAGCAGTTCTTC. This gives the protein CASSSRTSGRGNEQFF.

J is TRBJ2-3 and V is TRBV9; D uncertain. CDR1 is SGDLS and CDR2 is YYNGEE in the germline V gene. The CDR3 has 15 amino acids. V lost 1 base, J lost 0 bases, and 9 bases lay in between. The CDR3 DNA reads TGTGCCAGCAGCGTACGATCCACTAGCACAGATACGCAGTATTTT. It yields the protein CASSVRSTSTDTQYF.

This clone was observed a few times. The J gene is TRBJ2-7, the V gene TRBV3-1 (or the pseudogene TRBV3-2); D is uncertain. The CDR3 has 13 residues. CDR1 is LGHDT and CDR2 is YNNKEL in the germline V gene (reference sequence). The germline V and J ends were trimmed by 1 base and 6 bases, with 10 bases remaining between them. This CDR3 reads CASSQGNTREQYF. The CDR3 DNA reads TGTGCCAGCAGCCAAGGTAACACCCGCGAGCAGTACTTC.

This clone was found once. The chain has TRBV7-9 and TRBJ2-1, with D hard to call. The length of the CDR3 is 15 residues. V shed 5 bases and J shed 1 base, with 12 bases lying between them. Germline CDR1 and CDR2: SEHNR and FQNEAQ (reference sequence). The CDR3 sequence: CASSPPQRSYNEQFF. The CDR3 nucleotides read TGTGCCAGCAGCCCCCCCCAGAGGTCCTACAATGAGCAGTTCTTC.

The rearrangement links TRBV19 to TRBJ2-3; 9 bases fit TRBD2. The CDR3 has 15 amino acids. V trimming: 5 bases; J trimming: 1 base; junction bases outside the gene matches: 4. Germline CDR1 is LNHDA and CDR2 is SQIVND (reference sequence). CDR3 bases: TGTGCCAGTAGTGCCGTAGCGGGAGGCACAGATACGCAGTATTTT. Protein sequence: CASSAVAGGTDTQYF.